These 12 T cell receptor beta chains originate from one sample sequenced in a study of blood T cell repertoires in COVID-19. Using immunoSEQ multiplex PCR, the repertoire was profiled, and TCRdb retains in-frame clones only, with some absent. The sample records some 200,000 clones, around 86% being singletons. Sequencing was done on a sample of peripheral blood. These receptors were taken from a middle-aged woman with acute or convalescent COVID-19.

The chain couples TRBV27 to TRBJ2-7; D is perhaps TRBD2 (5 bases). Trimming took off 1 base at V and 1 base at J, with 11 bases between the two ends. This CDR3 has 15 residues. CDR1 is MNHEY, CDR2 SMNVEV, per germline (reference sequence). CDR3 in DNA: TGTGCCAGCAGTTTATTCGGGGTCCATTCCTACGAGCAGTACTTC. Amino acid sequence: CASSLFGVHSYEQYF.

The rearrangement uses TRBV3-1 (or the pseudogene TRBV3-2) and TRBJ2-2; 7 bases match TRBD2. The ends lost 2 bases at V and 2 bases at J; junction bases unmatched: 17. The CDR3 loop spans 20 amino acids. Germline V gives CDR1 LGHDT, CDR2 YNNKEL (reference sequence). This chain's CDR3 is CASSQKGGFQLNRNTGELFF. Here the CDR3 DNA reads TGTGCCAGCAGCCAAAAGGGAGGGTTTCAGCTGAACAGAAACACCGGGGAGCTGTTTTTT.

The rearrangement uses TRBV10-1 and TRBJ2-1; D remains unclear. CDR3 length: 13 residues. Looked up from germline, CDR1 is WNHNN and CDR2 is SYGVQD (reference sequence). Trimming took off 6 bases at V and 9 bases at J, with 15 bases between the two ends. This chain's CDR3 is CASSTLVPGEQFF. CDR3 nucleotide sequence: TGCGCCAGCAGCACCCTAGTTCCTGGTGAGCAGTTCTTC.

The rearrangement links TRBV6-2 or TRBV6-3 to TRBJ1-1; the D is unclear. This CDR3 has 13 residues. The V end lost 0 bases, the J end lost 11 bases, and 13 bases lay between the germline ends. Germline V gene data show CDR1 as MNHEY and CDR2 as SVGEGT. DNA of the CDR3: TGTGCCAGCAGTTACTCGGTTTTTCCCGGGGCTTTCTTT. Encoded protein: CASSYSVFPGAFF.

CDR3 amino acids: CSVEDFRGEQYF. The CDR3 DNA sequence: TGCAGCGTTGAAGATTTTAGGGGCGAGCAGTACTTC. V gene TRBV29-1 combines with J gene TRBJ2-7; a weak D match, TRBD1 (5 bases). Germline V CDR1 and CDR2: SQVTM, ANQGSEA. This CDR3 is built from 12 residues. The germline V and J ends were trimmed by 0 bases and 6 bases, with 9 bases remaining between them.

This chain links TRBV11-1 with TRBJ2-1, with 8 bases lining up with TRBD1. The germline V gene encodes CDR1 SGHAT and CDR2 FQDESV (reference sequence). CDR3 size: 14 residues. V lost 5 bases and J lost 4; bases outside the gene matches: 4. The CDR3 spells CASSENRGYNEQFF. The CDR3 DNA follows: TGTGCCAGCAGCGAAAACAGGGGGTACAATGAGCAGTTCTTC.

This clone came up a few times. The chain employs TRBV30 and TRBJ2-1, with 12 bases identical to TRBD2. The V and J ends lost 1 base and 3 bases, in that order; junction bases with no gene match: 13. Germline-derived CDR1 and CDR2 are GTSNPN and SVGIG (reference sequence). This CDR3 has 19 residues. CDR3 residues: CAWSGRGLAGGHIYNEQFF. For the CDR3, the DNA is TGTGCCTGGAGTGGACGCGGGCTAGCGGGAGGGCACATCTACAATGAGCAGTTCTTC.

This chain connects TRBV28 to TRBJ1-2; no definite D call. This CDR3 is 12 amino acids long. The ends were cut back, 3 bases at V and 8 bases at J, with 10 bases in the middle. The V gene's germline CDR1 is MDHEN and CDR2 SYDVKM. This CDR3 reads CASSFFAGGYTF. CDR3 coding DNA: TGTGCCAGCAGTTTCTTCGCGGGAGGCTACACCTTC.

This chain joins TRBV5-1 and TRBJ2-3, with D maybe TRBD1 (6 bases). The CDR3 is 15 residues long. The germline V gene has CDR1 SGHRS and CDR2 YFSETQ. Trimming took 0 bases from V and 4 from J, leaving 12 bases between them. The CDR3 sequence: CASSLDLPGADTQYF. CDR3 nucleotides: TGCGCCAGCAGCTTGGACCTCCCAGGGGCAGATACGCAGTATTTT.

The rearrangement uses TRBV7-2 and TRBJ2-2; 8 bases align to TRBD2. V gave up 5 bases and J gave up 7 bases; unmatched junction bases: 6. Germline CDR1 SGHTA, CDR2 FQGNSA. The CDR3 sequence is 14 residues long. The DNA of the CDR3 is TGTGCCAGCAGCATCGGGGGGGCTTACGGGGAGCTGTTTTTT. Its protein is CASSIGGAYGELFF.

The V and J genes are TRBV2 and TRBJ2-7, with D maybe TRBD1 (6 bases). V gave up 5 bases and J gave up 3 bases, with 20 bases separating them. CDR1 and CDR2 from the germline V gene are SNHLY and FYNNEI. The CDR3 consists of 16 residues. The CDR3: CASSPYTGFGDYEQYF. CDR3 nucleotides: TGTGCCAGCAGTCCCTATACAGGGTTCGGGGACTACGAGCAGTACTTC.

The rearrangement uses TRBV28 and TRBJ2-5; D may be TRBD2 (5 bases). V was pared by 9 bases and J by 12 bases, with 17 bases between. In germline, CDR1 is MDHEN, CDR2 SYDVKM. CDR3 size: 11 residues. CDR3 nucleotides: TGTGCCAGTCTGTCCCTACGGGATAAGTACTTC. This translates into CASLSLRDKYF.